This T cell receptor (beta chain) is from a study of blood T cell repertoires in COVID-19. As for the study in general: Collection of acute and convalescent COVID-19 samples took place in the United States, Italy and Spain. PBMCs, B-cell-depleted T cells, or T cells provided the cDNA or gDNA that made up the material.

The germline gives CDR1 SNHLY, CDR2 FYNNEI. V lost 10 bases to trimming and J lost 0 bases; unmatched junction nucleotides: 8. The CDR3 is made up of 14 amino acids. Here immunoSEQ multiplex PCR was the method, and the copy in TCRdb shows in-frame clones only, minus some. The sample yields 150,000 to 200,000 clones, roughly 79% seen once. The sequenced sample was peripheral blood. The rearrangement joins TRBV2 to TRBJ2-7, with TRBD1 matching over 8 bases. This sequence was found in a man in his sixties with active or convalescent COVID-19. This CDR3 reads CANSRDRSSYEQYF. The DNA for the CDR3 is TGTGCCAACTCCCGGGACAGGAGCTCCTACGAGCAGTACTTC. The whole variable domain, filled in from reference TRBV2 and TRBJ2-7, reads EPEVTQTPSHQVTQMGQEVILRCVPISNHLYFYWYRQILGQKVEFLVSFYNNEISEKSEIFDDQFSVERPDGSNFTLKIRSTKLEDSAMYFCANSRDRSSYEQYFGPGTRLTVT.